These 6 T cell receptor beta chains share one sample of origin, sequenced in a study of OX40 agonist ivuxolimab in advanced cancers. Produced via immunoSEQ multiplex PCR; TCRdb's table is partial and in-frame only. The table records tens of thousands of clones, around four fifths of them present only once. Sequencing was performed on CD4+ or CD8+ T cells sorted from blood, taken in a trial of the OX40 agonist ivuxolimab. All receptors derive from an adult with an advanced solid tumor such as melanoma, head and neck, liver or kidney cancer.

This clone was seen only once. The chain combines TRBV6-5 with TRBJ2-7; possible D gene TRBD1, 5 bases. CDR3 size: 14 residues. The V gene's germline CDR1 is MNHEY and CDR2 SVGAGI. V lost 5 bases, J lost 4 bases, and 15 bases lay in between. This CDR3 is CASSPGPGWYEQYF. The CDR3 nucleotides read TGTGCCAGCAGTCCAGGGCCGGGTTGGTACGAGCAGTACTTC.

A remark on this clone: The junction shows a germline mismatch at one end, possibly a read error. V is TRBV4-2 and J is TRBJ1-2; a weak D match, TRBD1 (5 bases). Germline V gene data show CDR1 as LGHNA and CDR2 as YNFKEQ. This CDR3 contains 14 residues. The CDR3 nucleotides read TGTGCCAGCAACCAAGATTGGATCAGGGATGGCTACACCTTC. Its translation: CASNQDWIRDGYTF.

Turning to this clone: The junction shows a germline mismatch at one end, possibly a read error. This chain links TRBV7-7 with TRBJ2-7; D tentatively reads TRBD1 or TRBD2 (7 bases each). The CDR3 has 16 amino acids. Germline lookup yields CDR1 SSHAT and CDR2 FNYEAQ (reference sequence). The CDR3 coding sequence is TGTGCTAGCAGCCCAGGGAGGGGACAGCGAGCCTACGAGCAGTACTTC. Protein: CASSPGRGQRAYEQYF.

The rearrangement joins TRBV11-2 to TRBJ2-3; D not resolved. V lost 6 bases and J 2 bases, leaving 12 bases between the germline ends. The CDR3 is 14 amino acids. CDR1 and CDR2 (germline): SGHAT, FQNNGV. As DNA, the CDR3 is TGTGCCAGCAGTTTCGGGCAGATCACAGATACGCAGTATTTT. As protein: CASSFGQITDTQYF. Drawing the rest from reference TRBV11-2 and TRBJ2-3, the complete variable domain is EAGVAQSPRYKIIEKRQSVAFWCNPISGHATLYWYQQILGQGPKLLIQFQNNGVVDDSQLPKDRFSAERLKGVDSTLKIQPAKLEDSAVYLCASSFGQITDTQYFGPGTRLTVL.

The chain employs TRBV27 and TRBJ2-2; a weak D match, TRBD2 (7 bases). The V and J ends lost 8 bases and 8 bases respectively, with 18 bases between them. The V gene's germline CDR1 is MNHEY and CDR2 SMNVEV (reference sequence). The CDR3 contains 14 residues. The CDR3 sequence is CASRVRGAGGELFF. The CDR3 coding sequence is TGTGCCAGCCGGGTACGGGGGGCAGGAGGGGAGCTGTTTTTT.

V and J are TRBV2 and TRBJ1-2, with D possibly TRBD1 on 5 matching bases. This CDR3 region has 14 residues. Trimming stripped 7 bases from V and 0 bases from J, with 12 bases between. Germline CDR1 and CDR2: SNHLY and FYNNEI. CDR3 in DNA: TGTGCCAGCATAGGGGTCGCTCCTAACTATGGCTACACCTTC. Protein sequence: CASIGVAPNYGYTF.